This TCR beta chain was captured in a study of early T cells in non-severe SARS-CoV-2 infection. This clonotype was counted at least ten times. The CDR3 loop spans 16 amino acids. The germline gives CDR1 LGHDT, CDR2 YNNKEL (reference sequence). Deletions cut 4 bases from V and 4 bases from J, with 19 bases between. Individually, cDNA molecules had unique molecular identifiers attached to them. TCRdb used MiXCR to reprocess the 5' RACE reads, holding one entry per CDR3 protein. The sample has roughly 60,000 distinct CDR3 sequences, roughly 5.3% seen once. The clonotype comes from an adult who was a healthcare worker with PCR-confirmed SARS-CoV-2 infection or an uninfected control (not recorded which). The chain has TRBV3-1 and TRBJ1-1; D unclear. Sequenced: whole blood. CDR3 in DNA: TGTGCCAGCAGCCCGCCGGACTCAAGGCGGGTCACTGAAGCTTTCTTT. Amino acids: CASSPPDSRRVTEAFF. Full variable domain (rest looked up from reference TRBV3-1 and TRBJ1-1): DTAVSQTPKYLVTQMGNDKSIKCEQNLGHDTMYWYKQDSKKFLKIMFSYNNKELIINETVPNRFSPKSPDKAHLNLHINSLELGDSAVYFCASSPPDSRRVTEAFFGQGTRLTVV.